This T cell receptor beta chain was obtained from a study of T cell repertoires in cytomegalovirus infection (dated by TCRdb to 2018 to 2020). About the study as a whole: Peptide stimulations targeted recently identified HLA-C-restricted CMV epitopes, whose presentation resists viral immunomodulation, together with well-studied HLA-B-restricted epitopes. Because public TCR beta signatures pointed to carriage of CMV infection together with the matching HLA type, the HLA type of each donor mattered for the analysis.

Per the publication, the treatment or condition label means: in vitro stimulation with specific CMV peptide epitopes to enrich CMV-specific T cells. General conclusions and limits of the study: Cumulative frequency of public TCR beta family members discriminated carriers of CMV infection plus the relevant HLA type in this cohort and an independent 352-donor cohort. In the ex vivo response, HLA-C-restricted CMV-specific TCR beta clonotypes were dominant, and in two of eight donors the single most frequent clonotype came from this HLA-C-restricted group.

The count of this clonotype is one. Its antigen specificity is not known. No qualities accompany the bases; no much larger clone lies one base away. A lone read gives weak evidence. The sequencer listed for this sample is Illumina HiSeq 1500. TCRdb passed the public sequencing reads through fastp at Q25 and MiXCR, retaining productive beta sequences. Merged by CDR3 protein, the rows form single entries marked with the most common genes and DNA. For this sample the table gives 750,000 to 900,000 distinct CDR3 sequences, of which almost 30% were detected only once. The ten largest clones represent around 13% of the sample. The CDR1 and CDR2 encoded by the germline V gene are SGHRS and YFSETQ. Inclusive of the bounding cysteine and phenylalanine, the CDR3 is 15 residues long. Of all the DNA, just the CDR3 is kept, 45 bases in frame from base 1. V gives up 4 bases and J gives up 2 bases, and the segment between their germline ends measures 16 bases.

The TCR originated in a human donor in good health (CMV status not recorded). Some clones in this sample may be carry-over from other donors' samples. The chain joins TRBV5-1 to TRBJ2-7; the D segment cannot be called with confidence. This specimen was cultured CD8+ T cells from PBMCs, taken from culture after CMV antigen stimulation. The DNA sequence is TGCGCCAGCAGCCCCCCCGGCTCACTTCCCTACGAGCAGTACTTC. The encoded protein is CASSPPGSLPYEQYF.